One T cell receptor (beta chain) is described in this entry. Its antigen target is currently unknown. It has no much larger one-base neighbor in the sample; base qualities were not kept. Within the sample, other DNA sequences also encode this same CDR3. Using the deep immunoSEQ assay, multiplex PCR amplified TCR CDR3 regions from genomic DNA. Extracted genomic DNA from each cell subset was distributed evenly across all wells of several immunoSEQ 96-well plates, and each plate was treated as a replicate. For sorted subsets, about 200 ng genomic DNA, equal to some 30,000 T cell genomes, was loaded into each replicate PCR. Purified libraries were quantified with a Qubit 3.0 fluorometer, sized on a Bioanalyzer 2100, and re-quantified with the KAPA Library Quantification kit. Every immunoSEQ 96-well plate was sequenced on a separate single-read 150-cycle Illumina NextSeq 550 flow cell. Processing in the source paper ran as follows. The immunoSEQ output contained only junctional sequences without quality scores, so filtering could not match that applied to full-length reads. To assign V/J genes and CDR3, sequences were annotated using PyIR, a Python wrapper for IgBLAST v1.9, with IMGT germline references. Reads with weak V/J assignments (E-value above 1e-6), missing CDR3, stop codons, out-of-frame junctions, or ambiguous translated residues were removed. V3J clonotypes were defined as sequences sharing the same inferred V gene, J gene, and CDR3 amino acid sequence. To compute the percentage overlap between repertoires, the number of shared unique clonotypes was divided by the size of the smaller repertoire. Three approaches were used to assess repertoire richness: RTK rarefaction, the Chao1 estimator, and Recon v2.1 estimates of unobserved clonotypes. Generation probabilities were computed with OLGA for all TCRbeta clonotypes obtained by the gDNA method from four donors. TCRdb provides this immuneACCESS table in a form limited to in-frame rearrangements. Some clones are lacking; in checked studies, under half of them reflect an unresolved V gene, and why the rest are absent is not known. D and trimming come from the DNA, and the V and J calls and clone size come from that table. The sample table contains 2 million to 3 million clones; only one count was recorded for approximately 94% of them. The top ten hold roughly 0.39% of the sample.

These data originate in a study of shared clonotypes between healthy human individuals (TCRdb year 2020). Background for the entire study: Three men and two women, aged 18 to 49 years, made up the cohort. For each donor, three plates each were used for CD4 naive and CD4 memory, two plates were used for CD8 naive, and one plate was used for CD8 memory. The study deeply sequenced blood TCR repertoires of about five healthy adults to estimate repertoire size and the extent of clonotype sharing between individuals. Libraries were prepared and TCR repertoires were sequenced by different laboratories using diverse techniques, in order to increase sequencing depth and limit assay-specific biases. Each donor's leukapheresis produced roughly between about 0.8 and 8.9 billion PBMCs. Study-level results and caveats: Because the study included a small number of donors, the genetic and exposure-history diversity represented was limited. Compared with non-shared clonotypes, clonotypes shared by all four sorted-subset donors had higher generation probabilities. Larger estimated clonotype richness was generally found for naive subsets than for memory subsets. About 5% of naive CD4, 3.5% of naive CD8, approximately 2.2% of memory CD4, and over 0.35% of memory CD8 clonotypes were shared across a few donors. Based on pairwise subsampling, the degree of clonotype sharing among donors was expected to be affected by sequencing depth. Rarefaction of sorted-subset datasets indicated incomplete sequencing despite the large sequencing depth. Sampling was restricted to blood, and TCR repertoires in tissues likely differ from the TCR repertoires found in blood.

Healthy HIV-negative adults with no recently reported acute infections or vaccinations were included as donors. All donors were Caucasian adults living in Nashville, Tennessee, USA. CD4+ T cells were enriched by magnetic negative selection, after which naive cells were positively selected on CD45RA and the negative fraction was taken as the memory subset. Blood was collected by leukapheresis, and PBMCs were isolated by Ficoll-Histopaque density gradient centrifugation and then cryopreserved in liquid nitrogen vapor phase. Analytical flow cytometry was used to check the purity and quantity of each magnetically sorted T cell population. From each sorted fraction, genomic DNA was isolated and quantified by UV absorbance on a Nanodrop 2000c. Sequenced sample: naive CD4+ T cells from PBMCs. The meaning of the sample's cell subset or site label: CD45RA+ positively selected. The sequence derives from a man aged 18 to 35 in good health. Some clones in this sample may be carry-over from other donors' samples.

The CDR3 amino acid sequence is: CASSLGGSGNTIYF. The nucleotide sequence is given as TGTGCCAGCAGTTTAGGAGGGAGCGGAAACACCATATATTTT. The rearranged chain carries TRBV28 and TRBJ1-3, with the D gene not confidently named. The V end loses 2 bases and the J end loses 4 bases, and a stretch of 9 bases separates them. The CDR3 holds 14 amino acids from the cysteine to the phenylalanine. This entry keeps only the CDR3 DNA: 42 bases, framed from base 1. The germline V gene encodes CDR1 MDHEN and CDR2 SYDVKM.